Listed below are T cell receptor beta chains from one sample, sequenced in a study of Graves' ophthalmopathy and Graves' hyperthyroidism. One entry per CDR3 protein results from TCRdb running MiXCR on the multiplex PCR reads. This sample has fewer than 350,000 distinct CDR3 sequences, with roughly 16% found just once. Sample: peripheral blood. The receptors come from an adult man with Graves' ophthalmopathy. The CDR3 runs from the conserved cysteine through the conserved F or W.

CDR3 protein | V gene
CASSPAGRTGELFF | TRBV4-1
CASSLMWDTEAFF | TRBV27
CASKGDAGANVLTF | TRBV5-1
CASSQGRKRSYEQYF | TRBV6-1
CASSQEDSNYEQYF | TRBV4-1
CSARELTLALNPYEQYF | TRBV20-1
CASSRSRQGARDTEAFF | TRBV6-4
CASRGTGPNNYGYTF | TRBV6-1
CASSPSPGNTIYF | TRBV6-1
CASSLGENSPLHF | TRBV7-6
CASSSGLVSYEQYF | TRBV13
CASSLNDGYGYTF | TRBV5-1
CSASGQSLKYF | TRBV20-1
CASSEFANTGELFF | TRBV10-2
CASSYDRNTEAFF | TRBV6-5
CASSLGDISVGQYF | TRBV7-2
CASSLSAPRQETQYF | TRBV13
CASSQDSSGRYEQYF | TRBV4-1
CATSAETEGQETQYF | TRBV24-1
CSARAGTSSGANVLTF | TRBV20-1
CANGQGLSGANVLTF | TRBV30
CASSPRQSDTGELFF | TRBV18
CASSLEVASGANTGELFF | TRBV5-1
CASSQEAVNTEAFF | TRBV4-1
CASSSAGTGPSYEQYF | TRBV28
CASSKLRLAAETQYF | TRBV6-2/TRBV6-3
CSAPQYPDREGTEAFF | TRBV20-1
CSARDRGGEPQHF | TRBV20-1
CASSLLGTGEAFF | TRBV27
CATSRASGVGEAFF | TRBV15
CASSYSTPYEQYF | TRBV6-2/TRBV6-3
CASSEWGQGRTYEQYF | TRBV6-1
CASSKVGQFLGETQYF | TRBV7-3
CASSQGQGRGAYEQYF | TRBV4-1
CASSLGVGDSTSYEQYF | TRBV28
CAWSIGVTGELFF | TRBV30
CASSLGGRPRETQYF | TRBV28
CASSLSQGAGGYTF | TRBV12-3/TRBV12-4
CASSSGSSGRARETQYF | TRBV6-5
CSVVSIQHDYGYTF | TRBV29-1
CAWSVAQGAYEQYF | TRBV30